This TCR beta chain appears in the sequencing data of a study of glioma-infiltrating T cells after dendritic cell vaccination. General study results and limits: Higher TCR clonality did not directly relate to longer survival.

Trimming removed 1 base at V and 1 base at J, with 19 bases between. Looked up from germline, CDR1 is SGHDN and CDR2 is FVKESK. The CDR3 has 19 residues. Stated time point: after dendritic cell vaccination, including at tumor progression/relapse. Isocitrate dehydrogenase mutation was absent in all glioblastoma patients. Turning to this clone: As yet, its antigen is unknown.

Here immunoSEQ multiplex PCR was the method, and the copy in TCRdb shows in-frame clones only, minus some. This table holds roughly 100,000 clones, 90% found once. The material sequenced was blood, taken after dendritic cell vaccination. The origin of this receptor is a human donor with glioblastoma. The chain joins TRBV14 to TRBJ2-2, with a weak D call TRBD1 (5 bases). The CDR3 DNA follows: TGTGCCAGCAGCCAAGGCCGCATCGGTCCAGGGCTGAACACCGGGGAGCTGTTTTTT. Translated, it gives CASSQGRIGPGLNTGELFF.